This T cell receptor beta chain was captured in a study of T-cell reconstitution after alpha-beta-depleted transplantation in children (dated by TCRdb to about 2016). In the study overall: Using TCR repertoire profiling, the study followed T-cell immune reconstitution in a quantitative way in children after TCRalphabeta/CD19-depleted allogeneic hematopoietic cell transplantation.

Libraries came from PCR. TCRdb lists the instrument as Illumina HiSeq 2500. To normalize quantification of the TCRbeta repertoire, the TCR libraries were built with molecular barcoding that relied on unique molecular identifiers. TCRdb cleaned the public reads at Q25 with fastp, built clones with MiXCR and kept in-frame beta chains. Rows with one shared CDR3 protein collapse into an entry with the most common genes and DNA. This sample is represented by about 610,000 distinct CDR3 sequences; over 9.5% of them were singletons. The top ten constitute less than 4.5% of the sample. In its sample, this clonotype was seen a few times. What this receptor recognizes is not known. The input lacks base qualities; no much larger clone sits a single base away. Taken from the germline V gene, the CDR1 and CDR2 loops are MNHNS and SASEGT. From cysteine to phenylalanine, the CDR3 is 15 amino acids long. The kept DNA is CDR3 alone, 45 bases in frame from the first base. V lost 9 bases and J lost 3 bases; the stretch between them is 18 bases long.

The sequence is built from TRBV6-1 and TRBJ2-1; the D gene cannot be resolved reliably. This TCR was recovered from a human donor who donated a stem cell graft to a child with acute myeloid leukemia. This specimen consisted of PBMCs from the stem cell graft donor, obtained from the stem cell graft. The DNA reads TGTGCCAGTTTCGCGGCGCCCACCTTCTACAATGAGCAGTTCTTC. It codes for CASFAAPTFYNEQFF.